This TCR beta chain was obtained from a study of shared clonotypes between healthy human individuals. Study observations and caveats: Represented diversity (both genetic and exposure-history) was limited by the small number of donors.

Using immunoSEQ multiplex PCR, the repertoire was profiled, and TCRdb retains in-frame clones only, with some absent. The repertoire holds about 690,000 clones, around 90% seen once, with more than 30% in the top ten. Pooled CD45RO+ cells and CCR7-negative CD45RA+ TemRA cells made up CD8 memory. This clone was detected only once. Its antigen is not known. Germline CDR1 MNHEY, CDR2 SVGAGI. This CDR3 contains 12 residues. Trimming took 7 bases from V and 4 from J, leaving 9 bases between them. The receptor was isolated from a young man in good health. Some clones in this sample may be carry-over from other donors' samples. The chain combines TRBV6-5 with TRBJ2-3; D assignment may be TRBD1 or TRBD2 (6 bases each). The sequenced sample was memory CD8+ T cells from PBMCs. Subset indicated: CD45RO+ cells pooled with CCR7-negative TemRA cells. CDR3 sequence reads: CASKRGADTQYF. For the CDR3, the DNA is TGTGCCAGCAAGAGGGGGGCAGATACGCAGTATTTT.